Listed below are T cell receptor beta chains from one sample, sequenced in a study of blood T cell repertoires in COVID-19. Sequenced by immunoSEQ multiplex PCR; TCRdb stores in-frame clones only, minus some. The table has about 190,000 clones, around 87% seen once. The sample was peripheral blood. The origin of the receptors is a middle-aged man with acute or convalescent COVID-19. Each CDR3 is given with its conserved first and last residue. D genes are given only for firm matches.

v_call: TRBV7-2; j_call: TRBJ1-5; d_call: TRBD1; cdr3_nt: TGTGCCAGCAGCCCCACAGGGGGCAGGTTTCAGCCCCAGCATTTT; cdr3_aa: CASSPTGGRFQPQHF
v_call: TRBV5-1; j_call: TRBJ2-2; d_call: TRBD1; cdr3_nt: TGCGCCAGCAGCTTTAGGACAGGGCAGAACACCGGGGAGCTGTTTTTT; cdr3_aa: CASSFRTGQNTGELFF
v_call: TRBV7-3; j_call: TRBJ2-7; d_call: TRBD1; cdr3_nt: TGTGCCAGCAGTTCCCAACCGGGACAGGGGGCGGACGAGCAGTACTTC; cdr3_aa: CASSSQPGQGADEQYF
v_call: TRBV7-9; j_call: TRBJ2-2; d_call: TRBD1; cdr3_nt: TGTGCCAGCAGCCCTCCGGCAGGGACAGGGATAGCCGGGGAGCTGTTTTTT; cdr3_aa: CASSPPAGTGIAGELFF
v_call: TRBV5-4; j_call: TRBJ2-1; d_call: NA; cdr3_nt: TGTGCCAGCAGCTTGGTGGCAGGGGCGTACAATGAGCAGTTCTTC; cdr3_aa: CASSLVAGAYNEQFF
v_call: TRBV9; j_call: TRBJ1-2; d_call: NA; cdr3_nt: TGTGCCAGCAGCACCCAGTTGGGGGGTATCTATGGCTACACCTTC; cdr3_aa: CASSTQLGGIYGYTF
v_call: TRBV6-2/TRBV6-3; j_call: TRBJ2-5; d_call: NA; cdr3_nt: TGTGCCAGCAGCCTCAGGGTCCAAGAGACCCAGTACTTC; cdr3_aa: CASSLRVQETQYF
v_call: TRBV15; j_call: TRBJ1-3; d_call: NA; cdr3_nt: TGTGCCACCAGCAGAGATCTCTGGCAGGCTGGAAACACCATATATTTT; cdr3_aa: CATSRDLWQAGNTIYF
v_call: TRBV7-2; j_call: TRBJ2-2; d_call: NA; cdr3_nt: TGTGCCAGCAGCCAACTAGGTCCCCCCGGGGAGCTGTTTTTT; cdr3_aa: CASSQLGPPGELFF
v_call: TRBV6-2/TRBV6-3; j_call: TRBJ2-1; d_call: NA; cdr3_nt: TGTGCCAGCAGTCCGACACTGTACAATGAGCAGTTCTTC; cdr3_aa: CASSPTLYNEQFF
v_call: TRBV7-9; j_call: TRBJ1-1; d_call: NA; cdr3_nt: TGTGCCAGCAGCTTAGCGCGAAGGAACACTGAAGCTTTCTTT; cdr3_aa: CASSLARRNTEAFF
v_call: TRBV4-1; j_call: TRBJ1-5; d_call: NA; cdr3_nt: TGCGCCAGCAGCGAAGTTTGGGGGGGGTACAATCAGCCCCAGCATTTT; cdr3_aa: CASSEVWGGYNQPQHF
v_call: TRBV18; j_call: TRBJ1-4; d_call: NA; cdr3_nt: TGTGCCAGCTCACCACCGAACGGCCGAGACAGGTCTGAAAAACTGTTTTTT; cdr3_aa: CASSPPNGRDRSEKLFF
v_call: TRBV7-9; j_call: TRBJ2-3; d_call: NA; cdr3_nt: TGTGCCAGCAGCCCAACGGGTGGGGGCTCCCATCACGATACGCAGTATTTT; cdr3_aa: CASSPTGGGSHHDTQYF
v_call: TRBV20-1; j_call: TRBJ2-1; d_call: NA; cdr3_nt: TGCAGTGCTAGAGATTCGCTAGCTGTGTTCTTC; cdr3_aa: CSARDSLAVFF
v_call: TRBV29-1; j_call: TRBJ1-4; d_call: NA; cdr3_nt: TGCAGCGTTGAAGACTATTGGTTACCCCCTGAAAAACTGTTTTTT; cdr3_aa: CSVEDYWLPPEKLFF
v_call: TRBV4-2; j_call: TRBJ1-3; d_call: TRBD1; cdr3_nt: TGTGCCAGCAGCCAAGCGACAGGGTCCGGAAACACCATATATTTT; cdr3_aa: CASSQATGSGNTIYF
v_call: TRBV10-2; j_call: TRBJ2-7; d_call: TRBD2; cdr3_nt: TGCGCCCGCAGGGGGGGGGCTAGCGGGAGGGAGGTCGAGCAGTACTTC; cdr3_aa: CARRGGASGREVEQYF
v_call: TRBV9; j_call: TRBJ2-2; d_call: TRBD1; cdr3_nt: TGTGCCAGCAGCGCTGGGCCGGGACAGTTGAACACCGGGGAGCTGTTTTTT; cdr3_aa: CASSAGPGQLNTGELFF
v_call: TRBV23-1; j_call: TRBJ2-1; d_call: TRBD2; cdr3_nt: TGCGCCAGCAAGGGAGGGACGATCAATGAGCAGTTCTTC; cdr3_aa: CASKGGTINEQFF